The clone carrying this T cell receptor beta chain was observed a few times. Antigen: not known. This record comes from a study of T cell responses to AZD1222 COVID-19 vaccine. Study-level results: Just a handful of AZD1222 recipients were seropositive at baseline. Rises in breadth and depth of Spike-specific TCRs came after two AZD1222 doses. All repertoire sampling was performed exclusively after the peak T cell response.

The CDR3 length is 17 residues. J was trimmed by 6 bases and V by 5 bases; bases with no gene match: 17. Germline loops: CDR1 MDHEN, CDR2 SYDVKM. TCRdb keeps only in-frame clones here, not all; method: immunoSEQ multiplex PCR. The repertoire holds over 150,000 clones, with roughly 92% as singletons. This chain links TRBV28 with TRBJ1-1; 8 bases are shared with TRBD1. Material: peripheral blood, obtained on day 0 of AZD1222 vaccination. This TCR derives from an adult in good health. The chain's CDR3 is CASSEPTNYRGRSEAFF. The CDR3 bases are TGTGCCAGCAGTGAACCGACTAACTACAGGGGGAGGTCTGAAGCTTTCTTT.